These 32 T cell receptor beta chains share one sample of origin, sequenced in a study of glioma-infiltrating T cells after dendritic cell vaccination. Time point reported: after dendritic cell vaccination, including at tumor progression/relapse. Profiling relied on immunoSEQ multiplex PCR, and the TCRdb table lists in-frame clones only, not all of them. The table includes more than 95,000 clones, roughly 80% detected once. Sequenced material: blood, taken after dendritic cell vaccination. These receptors originate from a human donor with glioblastoma.

V usage is TRBV10-3 and J usage is TRBJ1-5; no clear D gene. The length of the CDR3 is 15 residues. Germline CDR1 ENHRY, CDR2 SYGVKD. V lost 0 bases to trimming and J lost 7 bases, with 13 bases between them. This CDR3 is CAISESTRGYQPQHF. CDR3 sequence (DNA): TGTGCCATCAGTGAGTCGACCAGAGGGTACCAGCCCCAGCATTTT.

The V gene is TRBV7-2, the J gene TRBJ2-2; D remains unclear. Germline V CDR1 and CDR2: SGHTA, FQGNSA. V lost 4 bases and J lost 4, with 7 bases in between. There are 13 residues in the CDR3. The CDR3 is CASSSRVTGELFF. DNA of the CDR3: TGTGCCAGCAGCTCCCGAGTCACCGGGGAGCTGTTTTTT.

J is TRBJ1-5 and V is TRBV10-1, with 7 bases identical to TRBD1. Trimming at V came to 5 bases and at J to 1 base, leaving 8 bases not matched to a gene. CDR3 length equals 16 residues. Germline V gene data show CDR1 as WNHNN and CDR2 as SYGVQD (reference sequence). CDR3 sequence: CASSITTGLSNQPQHF. CDR3 coding DNA: TGCGCCAGCAGTATAACGACAGGGTTGAGCAATCAGCCCCAGCATTTT.

The sample holds a few counts of this clone. This specimen includes other DNA sequences encoding the same CDR3. V and J are TRBV6-5 and TRBJ1-1, with TRBD1 as a possible D gene (5 bases). Germline CDR1 MNHEY, CDR2 SVGAGI. The CDR3 loop spans 11 amino acids. V lost 5 bases to trimming and J lost 5 bases, with 6 bases between them. CDR3 region: CASSQGTEAFF. The DNA of the CDR3 is TGTGCCAGCAGTCAGGGAACTGAAGCTTTCTTT.

V is TRBV28 and J is TRBJ1-2; unclear D gene. This CDR3 is built from 12 residues. The germline V and J ends were trimmed by 5 bases and 1 base, with 5 bases remaining between them. Germline CDR1 and CDR2: MDHEN and SYDVKM. As DNA, the CDR3 is TGTGCCAGCAGTCCAAATAACTATGGCTACACCTTC. Its translation: CASSPNNYGYTF.

This clone was seen a few times. The J gene is TRBJ1-2, the V gene TRBV4-1; TRBD1 agrees at 8 bases. The CDR3 consists of 17 residues. Germline V gene data show CDR1 as MGHRA and CDR2 as YSYEKL. V lost 4 bases to trimming and J lost 4 bases; unmatched junction nucleotides: 14. This CDR3 reads CASSLRTGRYPLYGYTF. The CDR3 DNA reads TGCGCCAGCAGCCTTAGGACAGGGAGGTACCCCCTCTATGGCTACACCTTC.

The chain couples TRBV18 to TRBJ2-1, with a weak D call TRBD2 (6 bases). The CDR3 runs to 15 residues. V lost 2 bases, J lost 7 bases, and 15 bases lay in between. CDR1 and CDR2 (germline): KGHSH, LQKENI. The CDR3 DNA follows: TGTGCCAGCTCACCAAACAGCGGGTCAGTGAATGAGCAGTTCTTC. Amino acid sequence: CASSPNSGSVNEQFF.

V and J are TRBV7-2 and TRBJ2-7; 10 bases are shared with TRBD2. V shed 0 bases, J shed 1 base, and the junction held 3 bases outside the gene matches. CDR3 size: 16 residues. CDR1 SGHTA and CDR2 FQGNSA come from the germline V gene. The CDR3 protein is CASSLALAGGSYEQYF. In DNA form, the CDR3 reads TGTGCCAGCAGCTTAGCGTTAGCGGGGGGATCCTACGAGCAGTACTTC.

The CDR3 region is CASSYDRGPDMNTEAFF. DNA of the CDR3: TGTGCCAGCAGCTATGACAGGGGGCCTGATATGAACACTGAAGCTTTCTTT. This rearrangement joins TRBV5-4 to TRBJ1-1; 10 bases are shared with TRBD1. This CDR3 has 17 residues. Per the germline V gene, CDR1 is SGHNT and CDR2 is YYREEE (reference sequence). V dropped 3 bases and J dropped 0; count of bases not matched to a gene: 8.

CDR3 sequence reads: CASSSLTGLNEKLFF. In DNA, the CDR3 is TGTGCCAGCAGTTCGCTGACAGGGTTAAATGAAAAACTGTTTTTT. The chain is built from TRBV6-5 and TRBJ1-4, with TRBD1 matching 7 bases. CDR3 size: 15 residues. CDR1 MNHEY and CDR2 SVGAGI come from the germline V gene. V dropped 4 bases and J dropped 5; count of bases not matched to a gene: 7.

CDR3 coding DNA: TGTGCCAGCAGTACCGGGACAGGGAAATACGAGCAGTACTTC. Protein: CASSTGTGKYEQYF. The chain recombines TRBV2 with TRBJ2-7; 9 bases are shared with TRBD1. The ends lost 5 bases at V and 4 bases at J; junction bases unmatched: 6. Per germline, CDR1 SNHLY and CDR2 FYNNEI. This CDR3 has 14 residues.

The chain uses TRBV7-9 and TRBJ2-3; D is ambiguous. Germline-derived CDR1 and CDR2 are SEHNR and FQNEAQ (reference sequence). The CDR3 covers 15 residues. The germline V and J ends were trimmed by 0 bases and 0 bases, with 7 bases remaining between them. The CDR3 region is CASSLAVSSTDTQYF. CDR3 coding DNA: TGTGCCAGCAGCTTAGCTGTCTCTAGCACAGATACGCAGTATTTT.

This clone was detected ten times or more. This chain joins TRBV9 and TRBJ2-3, with 9 bases lining up with TRBD2. The V gene end was trimmed by 6 bases and the J gene end by 2 bases; junction bases not matched to a gene: 7. CDR3 length: 15 amino acids. Germline V lookup: CDR1 SGDLS, CDR2 YYNGEE. The CDR3 region has the DNA TGTGCCAGCACTCCACTAGCGGGCCCCACAGATACGCAGTATTTT. Translated, it gives CASTPLAGPTDTQYF. The complete variable domain, with remaining parts taken from reference TRBV9 and TRBJ2-3, reads DSGVTQTPKHLITATGQRVTLRCSPRSGDLSVYWYQQSLDQGLQFLIQYYNGEERAKGNILERFSAQQFPDLHSELNLSSLELGDSALYFCASTPLAGPTDTQYFGPGTRLTVL.

The V gene is TRBV19, the J gene TRBJ2-7; possibly TRBD2 for D (5 bases). The CDR3 is made up of 16 amino acids. Deletions cut 5 bases from V and 4 bases from J, with 21 bases between. Germline CDR1 LNHDA, CDR2 SQIVND (reference sequence). DNA for the CDR3: TGTGCCAGTAGTCCTTCGGGGATTAGTGCGGCTTACGAGCAGTACTTC. This gives the protein CASSPSGISAAYEQYF.

Worth noting for this clone: One end of the junction is discordant with germline, which a read error may explain. The CDR3 coding sequence is TGTGCCAGCAGCGTAGCGGGGGGGGGCACAGATACGCAGTATTTT. Amino acid sequence: CASSVAGGGTDTQYF. The chain combines TRBV7-9 with TRBJ2-3, with 11 bases lining up with TRBD2. Looked up from germline, CDR1 is SEHNR and CDR2 is FQNEAQ (reference sequence). The CDR3 spans 15 residues.

The chain couples TRBV7-2 to TRBJ2-7, with TRBD2 identical over 13 bases. V was pared by 6 bases and J by 3 bases, with 5 bases of the junction left unmatched. Germline V gene data show CDR1 as SGHTA and CDR2 as FQGNSA. CDR3 size: 15 residues. CDR3 loop: CASRIGLAGVYEQYF. The CDR3 bases are TGTGCCAGCAGGATCGGACTAGCGGGGGTCTACGAGCAGTACTTC.

In its sample, this clone was seen once. The chain recombines TRBV6-1 with TRBJ2-7; D uncertain. The CDR3 contains 13 residues. Germline CDR1 reads MNHNS; CDR2 reads SASEGT. V lost 4 bases to trimming and J lost 4 bases, with 11 bases between them. The CDR3 here is CASSVERQYEQYF. The CDR3 DNA sequence: TGTGCCAGCAGTGTCGAGAGGCAGTACGAGCAGTACTTC.

In its sample, this clone was seen many times. J is TRBJ2-7 and V is TRBV6-6; D not certain. CDR3 length equals 15 residues. V lost 5 bases to trimming and J lost 0 bases, with 14 bases between them. CDR1 and CDR2 from the germline V gene are MNHNY and SVGAGI (reference sequence). The CDR3 here is CASSTGGQPSYEQYF. The CDR3 nucleotides are TGTGCCAGCAGTACCGGCGGCCAACCCTCCTACGAGCAGTACTTC.

This chain uses TRBV6-6 with TRBJ1-3; D might be TRBD1 (6 bases). Germline CDR1 is MNHNY and CDR2 is SVGAGI (reference sequence). This CDR3 has 14 residues. V was shortened by 4 bases and J by 4 bases, with 11 bases between the two germline ends. The CDR3 protein is CASSSGVWGNTIYF. The DNA of the CDR3 is TGTGCCAGCAGTTCAGGGGTGTGGGGAAACACCATATATTTT.

This chain joins TRBV7-9 and TRBJ2-7; TRBD1 agrees at 8 bases. The CDR3 sequence is 13 residues long. From germline, CDR1 is SEHNR and CDR2 FQNEAQ (reference sequence). The V gene end was trimmed by 6 bases and the J gene end by 9 bases; junction bases not matched to a gene: 10. The CDR3 DNA reads TGTGCCAGCAGAGAGACAGGGGCTCAAGGGCAGTACTTC. It is translated as CASRETGAQGQYF.

This clone was picked up a small number of times. J is TRBJ1-2 and V is TRBV6-5, with 8 positions matching TRBD1. The length of the CDR3 is 13 residues. V was pared by 5 bases and J by 6 bases, with 5 bases of the junction left unmatched. Germline lookup yields CDR1 MNHEY and CDR2 SVGAGI. The CDR3 reads CASSEGQGDGYTF. In DNA form, the CDR3 reads TGTGCCAGCAGTGAAGGACAGGGAGATGGCTACACCTTC.

V is TRBV19 and J is TRBJ1-5; 10 bases line up with TRBD1. V shed 8 bases and J 4 bases; nucleotides not matched to a gene: 2. Per the germline V gene, CDR1 is LNHDA and CDR2 is SQIVND (reference sequence). CDR3 size: 13 residues. The CDR3 region is CASWDRGNQPQHF. CDR3 coding DNA: TGTGCCAGTTGGGACAGGGGTAATCAGCCCCAGCATTTT.

The chain is built from TRBV10-3 and TRBJ2-3; D is uncertain. Germline CDR1 ENHRY, CDR2 SYGVKD. CDR3 length: 11 residues. Deletions cut 6 bases from V and 3 bases from J, with 4 bases between. The CDR3 protein is CAISVTDTQYF. The CDR3 DNA sequence: TGTGCCATCAGCGTGACAGATACGCAGTATTTT.

The sample holds a few counts of this clone. This chain connects TRBV19 to TRBJ1-4; 10 nucleotides agree with TRBD1. Germline CDR1 is LNHDA and CDR2 is SQIVND (reference sequence). The CDR3 consists of 15 residues. Unmatched junction bases numbered 5, after V lost 6 bases and J lost 4 bases. The DNA for the CDR3 is TGTGCCAGTAGCCCCGGACAGGGGGGTAATGAAAAACTGTTTTTT. This sequence encodes CASSPGQGGNEKLFF.

V and J are TRBV7-9 and TRBJ1-3, with 10 bases lining up with TRBD1. The CDR3 runs 17 residues. The V and J ends lost 1 base and 0 bases, in that order; junction bases with no gene match: 3. CDR1 and CDR2 from the germline V gene are SEHNR and FQNEAQ (reference sequence). The CDR3 DNA is TGTGCCAGCAGCTTAGGACAGGGGGCTTTCTCTGGAAACACCATATATTTT. Translating it yields CASSLGQGAFSGNTIYF. The complete variable domain, with remaining parts taken from reference TRBV7-9 and TRBJ1-3, reads DTGVSQNPRHKITKRGQNVTFRCDPISEHNRLYWYRQTLGQGPEFLTYFQNEAQLEKSRLLSDRFSAERPKGSFSTLEIQRTEQGDSAMYLCASSLGQGAFSGNTIYFGEGSWLTVV.

The chain uses TRBV7-8 and TRBJ2-4, with 10 bases aligning to TRBD1. The CDR3 covers 14 residues. V was clipped by 1 base and J by 7 bases; unmatched bases: 1. Germline CDR1 is SGHVS and CDR2 is FQNEAQ. The CDR3 DNA reads as TGTGCCAGCAGCTTAGGGGGACAGGGGAACATTCAGTACTTC. This gives the protein CASSLGGQGNIQYF.

The V call is TRBV25-1, the J call TRBJ2-2; 9 bases are a match to TRBD1. There are 16 residues in the CDR3. V was clipped by 1 base and J by 2 bases; unmatched bases: 2. CDR1 is MGHDK, CDR2 SYGVNS, per germline. CDR3 sequence (DNA): TGTGCCAGCAGTGAATGGGGACAGGGTAACACCGGGGAGCTGTTTTTT. It specifies CASSEWGQGNTGELFF.

The V gene is TRBV5-1, the J gene TRBJ1-2; D remains ambiguous. V lost 4 bases, J lost 5 bases, and 12 bases lay in between. The CDR3 spans 13 residues. Germline V lookup: CDR1 SGHRS, CDR2 YFSETQ. The CDR3 region is CASSPRDAYGYTF. In DNA, the CDR3 is TGCGCCAGCAGCCCCCGGGATGCTTATGGCTACACCTTC.

A few counts support this clone. The chain carries TRBV4-1 and TRBJ2-1; D might be TRBD2 (5 bases). Trimming stripped 3 bases from V and 6 bases from J, with 12 bases between. CDR1 and CDR2 from the germline V gene are MGHRA and YSYEKL. The CDR3 is 14 residues long. The CDR3, as DNA: TGCGCCAGCAGCCACCCTACTAGGAGCAATGAGCAGTTCTTC. This gives the protein CASSHPTRSNEQFF.

This chain links TRBV29-1 with TRBJ1-1; TRBD1 matches at 7 bases. CDR1 and CDR2 (germline): SQVTM, ANQGSEA. The CDR3 is 13 residues long. J gave up 5 bases and V 0 bases, and 3 bases lay outside the gene matches. CDR3: CSVEDRRGTEAFF. CDR3 in DNA: TGCAGCGTTGAAGATCGCAGGGGGACTGAAGCTTTCTTT.

The chain carries TRBV10-3 and TRBJ1-2; D remains ambiguous. The CDR3 loop spans 12 amino acids. Germline loops: CDR1 ENHRY, CDR2 SYGVKD. With 5 bases removed from V and 9 bases from J, the gap between germline ends came to 13 bases. The chain's CDR3 is CAISPQEVRYTF. The CDR3 coding sequence is TGTGCCATCAGTCCCCAGGAGGTTCGCTACACCTTC.

The gene calls are TRBV23-1 and TRBJ2-7; 13 positions agree with TRBD2. TRBV23-1 is an ORF for which the function is uncertain. V was pared by 2 bases and J by 0 bases, with 7 bases of the junction left unmatched. This CDR3 comprises 18 residues. For the CDR3, the DNA is TGCGCCAGCAGTCAAAGTTGGGGACTAGCGGGGATCTCCTACGAGCAGTACTTC. Translating gives CASSQSWGLAGISYEQYF.